The 18 T cell receptor beta chains below come from one sample, sequenced in a study of CD8+CD57+ T cells in acquired aplastic anemia. CDR3 and TCR beta VDJ profiling relied on a genomic DNA template. TCRdb ran MiXCR on the reads and lists one entry per CDR3 protein. The data contain under 350,000 distinct CDR3 sequences, roughly 61% of them singletons. Selection for sequencing was limited to patients who had shown CD8+CD57+ cell expansion by flow cytometry. Sequences were obtained from sorted CD4+, CD8+, or CD8+CD57+ T cells (not recorded which) from PBMCs. These receptors all come from a human donor with aplastic anemia.

V gene TRBV19 combines with J gene TRBJ2-7, with a tentative D call TRBD2 (6 bases). The CDR3 totals 17 residues. Trimming removed 1 base from V and 4 bases from J, with 20 bases in between. Germline V gives CDR1 LNHDA, CDR2 SQIVND (reference sequence). CDR3 coding DNA: TGTGCCAGTAGTATAGGTCTACCCGGGGGACGGGAGTACGAGCAGTACTTC. It is translated as CASSIGLPGGREYEQYF.

V is TRBV20-1 and J is TRBJ2-6, with a tentative D call TRBD2 (6 bases). Germline lookup yields CDR1 DFQATT and CDR2 SNEGSKA (reference sequence). The germline V and J ends were trimmed by 1 base and 2 bases, with 6 bases remaining between them. This CDR3 region has 14 residues. The CDR3 spells CSARGGAGANVLTF. The DNA for the CDR3 is TGCAGTGCTAGAGGGGGGGCTGGGGCCAACGTCCTGACTTTC.

This clonotype was recorded at least ten times. The V and J genes are TRBV5-6 and TRBJ1-4, with D uncertain. V was trimmed by 5 bases and J by 7 bases, leaving 9 bases between them. The CDR3 consists of 12 residues. The germline V gene has CDR1 SGHDT and CDR2 YYEEEE. The CDR3 region has the DNA TGTGCCAGCAGGTTGATGGGTGAAAAACTGTTTTTT. It codes for CASRLMGEKLFF.

This clonotype has more than one count but fewer than ten. CDR3 residues: CASRAGQGGPHEQYF. The CDR3 DNA follows: TGTGCCAGCAGAGCGGGACAGGGCGGGCCCCACGAGCAGTACTTC. This chain joins TRBV7-8 and TRBJ2-7; TRBD1 matches 9 bases. With 6 bases clipped from V and 5 bases from J, the junction kept 11 bases outside the gene matches. Per the germline V gene, CDR1 is SGHVS and CDR2 is FQNEAQ. The CDR3 contains 15 residues.

This clonotype was seen many times. J is TRBJ1-4 and V is TRBV5-1; possible D gene TRBD1, 5 bases. Trimming removed 2 bases at V and 0 bases at J, with 8 bases between. This CDR3 comprises 15 residues. The germline gives CDR1 SGHRS, CDR2 YFSETQ. DNA for the CDR3: TGCGCCAGCAGCTTTCAGGGTCCAACTAATGAAAAACTGTTTTTT. This codes for CASSFQGPTNEKLFF. The full variable domain, rest sourced from reference TRBV5-1 and TRBJ1-4, is KAGVTQTPRYLIKTRGQQVTLSCSPISGHRSVSWYQQTPGQGLQFLFEYFSETQRNKGNFPGRFSGRQFSNSRSEMNVSTLELGDSALYLCASSFQGPTNEKLFFGSGTQLSVL.

This clonotype was picked up a small number of times. V and J are TRBV19 and TRBJ1-4, with no clear D. V was trimmed by 8 bases and J by 6 bases, leaving 4 bases between them. This CDR3 has 10 amino acids. Germline V gene data show CDR1 as LNHDA and CDR2 as SQIVND (reference sequence). CDR3 DNA sequence: TGTGCCAGTCTAGATGAAAAACTGTTTTTT. Protein product: CASLDEKLFF. Full variable domain (remainder filled in from reference TRBV19 and TRBJ1-4): DGGITQSPKYLFRKEGQNVTLSCEQNLNHDAMYWYRQDPGQGLRLIYYSQIVNDFQKGDIAEGYSVSREKKESFPLTVTSAQKNPTAFYLCASLDEKLFFGSGTQLSVL.

For this clonotype: The conserved phenylalanine or tryptophan is not found at the CDR3 terminus, so this likely reflects a read error. The chain carries TRBV2 and TRBJ1-4; no clear D gene. This CDR3 has 15 amino acids. Germline V gene data show CDR1 as SNHLY and CDR2 as FYNNEI. The V gene lost 4 bases and the J gene lost 5 bases, with 14 bases spanning the gap. The CDR3: CASSGSGGDNEKLFL. CDR3 DNA sequence: TGTGCCAGCAGTGGTAGCGGTGGAGACAATGAAAAACTGTTTCTT.

This clonotype showed up just a few times. V usage is TRBV15 and J usage is TRBJ2-7, with 10 bases identical to TRBD2. Germline lookup yields CDR1 LNHNV and CDR2 YYDKDF (reference sequence). The CDR3 is 16 residues long. V shed 1 base and J 5 bases; nucleotides not matched to a gene: 8. The CDR3 protein is CATSRGSASGRNEQYF. In nucleotides, the CDR3 is TGTGCCACCAGCAGAGGATCGGCTAGCGGGAGAAACGAGCAGTACTTC.

The rearrangement links TRBV10-3 to TRBJ2-7; 7 nucleotides match TRBD2. CDR3 length equals 15 residues. CDR1 and CDR2 from the germline V gene are ENHRY and SYGVKD. The trim removed 6 bases at V and 3 bases at J, leaving 11 bases unmatched. The CDR3 here is CAIRGGGTQYYEQYF. CDR3 DNA sequence: TGTGCCATCAGGGGGGGGGGGACCCAGTACTACGAGCAGTACTTC.

This clonotype was counted between two and nine times. A much larger clone differs from this one at a single base, so this may be a read error. The J gene is TRBJ2-2, the V gene TRBV9; 7 positions match TRBD2. Looked up from germline, CDR1 is SGDLS and CDR2 is YYNGEE. V was pared by 0 bases and J by 4 bases, with 3 bases of the junction left unmatched. This CDR3 spans 15 amino acids. Here the CDR3 reads CASSVGGGTTGELFF. The CDR3 DNA sequence: TGTGCCAGCAGCGTAGGGGGGGGGACCACCGGGGAGCTGTTTTTT.

V is TRBV10-3 and J is TRBJ1-1; D not certain. Trimming stripped 3 bases from V and 3 bases from J, with 14 bases between. CDR1 and CDR2 (germline): ENHRY, SYGVKD. CDR3 length: 15 amino acids. DNA for the CDR3: TGTGCCATCAGTGAAAGTCGGGGTTGGGACACTGAAGCTTTCTTT. Translated, it gives CAISESRGWDTEAFF.

The rearrangement links TRBV19 to TRBJ2-7; D tentatively reads TRBD1 or TRBD2 (5 bases each). Trimming left V 3 bases short and J 5 bases short, with 17 bases between. The CDR3 runs 15 residues. The germline V gene has CDR1 LNHDA and CDR2 SQIVND (reference sequence). As DNA, the CDR3 is TGTGCCAGTAGTATTACGGGGCATACGGGGAACGAGCAGTACTTC. Translated: CASSITGHTGNEQYF.

In regard to this clonotype: A much larger clone lies one base from this, so it may be a read error. The chain combines TRBV3-1 with TRBJ1-2; possible D gene TRBD1, 5 bases. This CDR3 comprises 11 residues. Germline V gives CDR1 LGHDT, CDR2 YNNKEL (reference sequence). The CDR3 loop reads CASSLTWTLSF. The DNA of the CDR3 is TGTGCCAGCAGCCTAACCTGGACACTGTCCTTC.

Ten or more counts support this clonotype. CDR3 protein: CASSLQGIQNTEAFF. The CDR3 region has the DNA TGCGCCAGCAGCTTGCAGGGTATTCAGAACACTGAAGCTTTCTTT. The rearrangement joins TRBV5-1 to TRBJ1-1; possibly TRBD1 for D (5 bases). The V gene lost 1 base and the J gene lost 1 base, with 11 bases spanning the gap. The length of the CDR3 is 15 residues. CDR1 and CDR2 (germline): SGHRS, YFSETQ.

CDR3 DNA: TGTGCCAGCAGTGAAAGGGAGTTGGGGGTTGGCAATCAGCCCCAGCATTTT. It yields the protein CASSERELGVGNQPQHF. V gene TRBV2 combines with J gene TRBJ1-5, with a weak D call TRBD1 (5 bases). V shed 2 bases and J shed 2 bases, with 16 bases lying between them. CDR1 and CDR2 from the germline V gene are SNHLY and FYNNEI. CDR3 size: 17 residues. The entire variable domain, with the rest obtained from reference TRBV2 and TRBJ1-5, is as follows: EPEVTQTPSHQVTQMGQEVILRCVPISNHLYFYWYRQILGQKVEFLVSFYNNEISEKSEIFDDQFSVERPDGSNFTLKIRSTKLEDSAMYFCASSERELGVGNQPQHFGDGTRLSIL.

On this clonotype: A much larger clone sits a single nucleotide away, making a read error possible. The rearrangement uses TRBV9 and TRBJ2-4; 9 positions agree with TRBD1. The CDR3 extends over 16 amino acids. Germline CDR1 reads SGDLS; CDR2 reads YYNGEE. As DNA, the CDR3 is TGTGCCAGCAGCGTCACCACAGGGGGCGGGGGAAACATTCGGTACTTC. Its protein is CASSVTTGGGGNIRYF.

The table lists this clonotype with many counts. The chain links TRBV5-1 to TRBJ1-2; D may be TRBD1 (6 bases). Germline V gene lookup returns CDR1 SGHRS and CDR2 YFSETQ. Trimming took 4 bases from V and 7 from J, leaving 11 bases between them. This CDR3 has 12 residues. CDR3 residues: CASSPTRGGYTF. The CDR3 DNA sequence: TGCGCCAGCAGCCCAACCAGGGGTGGCTACACCTTC.

A word on this clonotype: One junction end disagrees with the germline gene, perhaps due to a read error. This chain connects TRBV20-1 to TRBJ2-7, with D possibly matching TRBD1 (5 bases). There are 13 residues in the CDR3. Germline loops: CDR1 DFQATT, CDR2 SNEGSKA (reference sequence). CDR3 amino acids: CGVPGLGSYEQHF. CDR3 DNA sequence: TGCGGTGTTCCAGGGTTAGGGTCGTACGAGCAGCACTTC.